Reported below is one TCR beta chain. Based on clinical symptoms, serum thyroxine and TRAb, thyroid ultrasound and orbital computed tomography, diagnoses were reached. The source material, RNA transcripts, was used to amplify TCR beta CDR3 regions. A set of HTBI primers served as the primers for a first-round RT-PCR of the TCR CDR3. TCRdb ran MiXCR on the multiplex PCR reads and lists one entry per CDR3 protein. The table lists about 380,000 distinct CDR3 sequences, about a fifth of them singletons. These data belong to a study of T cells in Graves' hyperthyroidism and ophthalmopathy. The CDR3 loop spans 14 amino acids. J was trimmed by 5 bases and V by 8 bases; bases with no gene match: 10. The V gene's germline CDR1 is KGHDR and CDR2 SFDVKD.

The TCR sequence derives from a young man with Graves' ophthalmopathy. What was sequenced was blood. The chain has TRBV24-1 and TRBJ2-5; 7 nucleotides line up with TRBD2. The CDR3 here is CATTGGGGTETQYF. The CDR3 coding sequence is TGTGCCACCACGGGCGGCGGGGGTACGGAGACCCAGTACTTC.